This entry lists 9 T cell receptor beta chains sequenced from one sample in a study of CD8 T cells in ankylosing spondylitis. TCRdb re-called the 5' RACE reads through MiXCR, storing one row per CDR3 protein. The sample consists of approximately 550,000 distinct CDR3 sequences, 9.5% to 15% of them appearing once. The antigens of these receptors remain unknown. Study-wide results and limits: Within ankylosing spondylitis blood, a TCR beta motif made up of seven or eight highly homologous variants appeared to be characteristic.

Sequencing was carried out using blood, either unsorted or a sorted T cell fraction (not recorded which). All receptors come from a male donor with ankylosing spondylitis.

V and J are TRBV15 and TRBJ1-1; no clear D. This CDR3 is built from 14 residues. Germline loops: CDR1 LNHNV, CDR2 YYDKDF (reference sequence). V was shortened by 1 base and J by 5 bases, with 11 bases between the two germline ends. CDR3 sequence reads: CATSRARTGTEAFF. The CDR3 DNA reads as TGTGCCACCAGCAGAGCCCGGACGGGAACTGAAGCTTTCTTT.

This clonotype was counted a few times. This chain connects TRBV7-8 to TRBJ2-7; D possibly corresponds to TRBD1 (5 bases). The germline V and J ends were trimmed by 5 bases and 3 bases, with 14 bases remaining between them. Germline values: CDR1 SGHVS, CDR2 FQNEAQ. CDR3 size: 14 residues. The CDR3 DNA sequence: TGTGCCAGCAGCACTCCGACAGCGAACTACGAGCAGTACTTC. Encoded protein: CASSTPTANYEQYF.

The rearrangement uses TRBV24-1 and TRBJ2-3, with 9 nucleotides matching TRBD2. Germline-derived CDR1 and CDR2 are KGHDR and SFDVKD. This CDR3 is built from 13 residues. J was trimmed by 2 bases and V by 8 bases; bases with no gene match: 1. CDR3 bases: TGTGCCACCACTAGCGGGATCACAGATACGCAGTATTTT. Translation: CATTSGITDTQYF.

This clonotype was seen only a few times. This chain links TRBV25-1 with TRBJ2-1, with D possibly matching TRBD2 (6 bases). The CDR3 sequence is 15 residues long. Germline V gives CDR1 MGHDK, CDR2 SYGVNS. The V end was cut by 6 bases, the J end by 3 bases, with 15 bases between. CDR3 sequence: CASRGVEGYYNEQFF. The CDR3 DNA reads TGTGCCAGCAGGGGGGTGGAGGGGTACTACAATGAGCAGTTCTTC.

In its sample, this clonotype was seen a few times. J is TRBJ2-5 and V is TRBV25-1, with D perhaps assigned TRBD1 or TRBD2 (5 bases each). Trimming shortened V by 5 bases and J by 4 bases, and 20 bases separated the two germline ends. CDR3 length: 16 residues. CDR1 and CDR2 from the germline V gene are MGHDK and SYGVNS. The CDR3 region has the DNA TGTGCCAGCAGTTTCCATAGGGGAGAGGTGGGAGAGACCCAGTACTTC. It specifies CASSFHRGEVGETQYF.

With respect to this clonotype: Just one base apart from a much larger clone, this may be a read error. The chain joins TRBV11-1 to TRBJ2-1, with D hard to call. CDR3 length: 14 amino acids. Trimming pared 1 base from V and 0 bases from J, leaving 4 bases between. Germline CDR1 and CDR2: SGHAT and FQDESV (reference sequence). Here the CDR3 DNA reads TGTGCCAGCAGCTTAGATATCTCCTACAATGAGCAGTTCTTC. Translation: CASSLDISYNEQFF. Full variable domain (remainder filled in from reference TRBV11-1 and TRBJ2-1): EAEVAQSPRYKITEKSQAVAFWCDPISGHATLYWYRQILGQGPELLVQFQDESVVDDSQLPKDRFSAERLKGVDSTLKIQPAELGDSAMYLCASSLDISYNEQFFGPGTRLTVL.

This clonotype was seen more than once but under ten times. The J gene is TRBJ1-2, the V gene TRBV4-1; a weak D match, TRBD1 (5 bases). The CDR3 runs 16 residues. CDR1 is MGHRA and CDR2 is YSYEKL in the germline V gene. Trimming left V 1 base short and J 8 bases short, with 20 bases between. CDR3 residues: CASSQGVAVSKGGYTF. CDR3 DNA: TGCGCCAGCAGCCAAGGGGTCGCCGTTTCAAAGGGGGGCTACACCTTC.

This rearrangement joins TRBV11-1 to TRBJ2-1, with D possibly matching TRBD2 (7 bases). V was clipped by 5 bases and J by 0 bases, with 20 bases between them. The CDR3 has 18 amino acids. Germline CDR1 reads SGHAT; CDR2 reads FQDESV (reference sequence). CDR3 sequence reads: CASSRRGGEGGSYNEQFF. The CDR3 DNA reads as TGTGCCAGCAGCCGCAGGGGAGGGGAAGGTGGCTCCTACAATGAGCAGTTCTTC.

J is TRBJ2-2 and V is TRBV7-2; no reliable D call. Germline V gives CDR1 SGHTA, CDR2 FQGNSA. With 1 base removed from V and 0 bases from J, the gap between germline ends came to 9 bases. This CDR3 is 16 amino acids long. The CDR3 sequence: CASSLVSVTNTGELFF. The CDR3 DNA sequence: TGTGCCAGCAGCTTAGTCAGTGTTACGAACACCGGGGAGCTGTTTTTT.